These 25 T cell receptor beta chains were all obtained from the same sample, sequenced in a study of CD8 T cells in ankylosing spondylitis. General study findings and limits: A motif in TCR beta, a set of about eight highly homologous variants, appeared characteristic of ankylosing spondylitis blood.

Which antigens these TCRs recognize remains unknown. TCRdb called the 5' RACE reads again in MiXCR, with one record for every CDR3 protein. The sample shows roughly 450,000 distinct CDR3 sequences, roughly a quarter of them seen only once. Material for sequencing was blood, either unsorted or a sorted T cell fraction (not recorded which). These receptors were taken from a male donor with ankylosing spondylitis.

V and J are TRBV10-3 and TRBJ2-1, with D possibly being TRBD2 (5 bases). The CDR3 is 14 amino acids. Germline V gene lookup returns CDR1 ENHRY and CDR2 SYGVKD. Deletions cut 2 bases from V and 7 bases from J, with 12 bases between. The CDR3: CAISEPGGHNEQFF. Here the CDR3 DNA reads TGTGCCATCAGTGAGCCAGGCGGGCATAATGAGCAGTTCTTC.

This chain links TRBV24-1 with TRBJ2-3, with 11 bases lining up with TRBD1. The CDR3 spans 13 residues. V gave up 11 bases and J gave up 3 bases; unmatched junction bases: 3. Germline loops: CDR1 KGHDR, CDR2 SFDVKD. The CDR3, as DNA: TGTGCCATAGGACAGGGGGCAACAGATACGCAGTATTTT. Its protein product is CAIGQGATDTQYF.

This clonotype was counted ten times or more. The chain employs TRBV10-3 and TRBJ2-7; 11 bases line up with TRBD2. This CDR3 has 15 amino acids. The junction had 4 bases not matched to a gene; V was cut back by 4 bases and J by 2 bases. Germline loops: CDR1 ENHRY, CDR2 SYGVKD. In DNA form, the CDR3 reads TGTGCCATCAGTGGGGGACTAGCGGAGGCCTACGAGCAGTACTTC. This codes for CAISGGLAEAYEQYF.

This clonotype occurred a few times. The chain joins TRBV7-8 to TRBJ1-2; 12 bases are shared with TRBD1. This CDR3 contains 17 residues. The germline CDR1 and CDR2 sequences are SGHVS and FQNEAQ. The trim removed 5 bases at V and 5 bases at J, leaving 12 bases unmatched. The CDR3 DNA is TGTGCCAGCAGCCCGGGACAGGGGGCCTCTGGGAGTTATGGCTACACCTTC. Protein product: CASSPGQGASGSYGYTF.

This sequence joins TRBV2 and TRBJ2-1; 8 positions match TRBD2. The CDR3 loop spans 15 amino acids. Trimming took 7 bases from V and 7 from J; bases not matched to a gene: 12. Germline V gives CDR1 SNHLY, CDR2 FYNNEI. The CDR3, as DNA: TGTGCCAGCAAGGGTTTCGGACTAGCAGGAAATGAGCAGTTCTTC. Its translation: CASKGFGLAGNEQFF. Variable domain in full (rest from reference TRBV2 and TRBJ2-1): EPEVTQTPSHQVTQMGQEVILRCVPISNHLYFYWYRQILGQKVEFLVSFYNNEISEKSEIFDDQFSVERPDGSNFTLKIRSTKLEDSAMYFCASKGFGLAGNEQFFGPGTRLTVL.

J is TRBJ2-2 and V is TRBV7-2; D remains unclear. The ends were cut back, 3 bases at V and 1 base at J, with 12 bases in the middle. Per the germline V gene, CDR1 is SGHTA and CDR2 is FQGNSA. This CDR3 has 16 residues. The CDR3 region has the DNA TGTGCCAGCAGCTTCTTCCTAGGGATGAACACCGGGGAGCTGTTTTTT. Protein product: CASSFFLGMNTGELFF.

This clonotype was counted many times. CDR3 bases: TGTGCCAGCAGCTTGGATCGTAATCTTGAGCAGTTCTTC. Translated: CASSLDRNLEQFF. This sequence joins TRBV5-5 and TRBJ2-1; no firm D call. Germline V gene sequence: CDR1 SGHKS, CDR2 YYEKEE (reference sequence). Trimming took 0 bases from V and 9 from J, leaving 10 bases between them. The CDR3 loop spans 13 amino acids.

This clonotype was counted only a few times. The chain joins TRBV3-1 to TRBJ1-5; D gene uncertain. Trimming pared 0 bases from V and 10 bases from J, leaving 7 bases between. From germline, CDR1 is LGHDT and CDR2 YNNKEL (reference sequence). The CDR3 contains 12 residues. The CDR3 is CASSQDQNPQHF. The CDR3 nucleotides read TGTGCCAGCAGCCAAGATCAAAACCCCCAGCATTTT.

This sequence joins TRBV3-1 and TRBJ1-6; tentative D call: TRBD1 (6 bases). The germline V and J ends were trimmed by 7 bases and 9 bases, with 19 bases remaining between them. Germline CDR1 reads LGHDT; CDR2 reads YNNKEL (reference sequence). The CDR3 runs to 15 residues. CDR3 protein: CASNRDTLKSSPLHF. The CDR3 DNA sequence: TGTGCCAGCAACCGGGACACCTTAAAGAGTTCACCCCTCCACTTT.

This rearrangement joins TRBV18 to TRBJ2-1; the match to TRBD2 covers 9 bases. The junction had 16 bases not matched to a gene; V was cut back by 3 bases and J by 4 bases. Germline CDR1 KGHSH, CDR2 LQKENI. This CDR3 has 19 residues. The CDR3 nucleotides read TGTGCCAGCTCACCCCCGGTACCCTGGAGCGGGAGGAGGTACAATGAGCAGTTCTTC. Protein: CASSPPVPWSGRRYNEQFF.

In this sample, this clonotype turned up a few times. The rearrangement uses TRBV6-5 and TRBJ2-1, with 7 bases that match TRBD2. Germline V gene data show CDR1 as MNHEY and CDR2 as SVGAGI. This CDR3 contains 17 residues. V was clipped by 2 bases and J by 0 bases; unmatched bases: 7. The CDR3 sequence: CASSYRSGGGSYNEQFF. Written as DNA, the CDR3 is TGTGCCAGCAGTTACCGATCGGGGGGAGGCTCCTACAATGAGCAGTTCTTC.

This clonotype was recorded a few times. The rearrangement joins TRBV12-5 to TRBJ1-5; D gene unclear. The CDR3 has 12 amino acids. In germline, CDR1 is LGHNT, CDR2 FRNRAP. The V end was cut by 9 bases, the J end by 3 bases, with 9 bases between. The CDR3 coding sequence is TGTGCTAGCGGACGGGTCAATCAGCCCCAGCATTTT. It encodes CASGRVNQPQHF. The entire variable domain, with the rest obtained from reference TRBV12-5 and TRBJ1-5, is as follows: DARVTQTPRHKVTEMGQEVTMRCQPILGHNTVFWYRQTMMQGLELLAYFRNRAPLDDSGMPKDRFSAEMPDATLATLKIQPSEPRDSAVYFCASGRVNQPQHFGDGTRLSIL.

The gene calls are TRBV19 and TRBJ2-2, with a weak D call TRBD1 (5 bases). Germline V gene data show CDR1 as LNHDA and CDR2 as SQIVND (reference sequence). This CDR3 has 17 residues. The ends were cut back, 2 bases at V and 1 base at J, with 14 bases in the middle. CDR3 nucleotide sequence: TGTGCCAGTAGTATAAGGGGTAGGGTACTGAACACCGGGGAGCTGTTTTTT. It is translated as CASSIRGRVLNTGELFF.

The chain combines TRBV10-3 with TRBJ2-6, with D unclear. The CDR3 has 14 amino acids. V lost 2 bases and J lost 3, with 5 bases in between. Germline CDR1 ENHRY, CDR2 SYGVKD. The CDR3 region has the DNA TGTGCCATCAGTGAGGTTGTTGGGGCCAACGTCCTGACTTTC. Translation gives CAISEVVGANVLTF.

Many counts were recorded for this clonotype. This rearrangement joins TRBV2 to TRBJ1-5, with no clear D. The CDR3 extends over 13 amino acids. V was cut by 2 bases and J by 5 bases, with 7 bases left in between. From germline, CDR1 is SNHLY and CDR2 FYNNEI. The CDR3 sequence: CASSEQEDQPQHF. The CDR3, as DNA: TGTGCCAGCAGTGAACAGGAAGATCAGCCCCAGCATTTT.

The J gene is TRBJ2-5, the V gene TRBV20-1; D gene uncertain. V lost 3 bases and J lost 3, with 5 bases in between. Germline assignment: CDR1 DFQATT and CDR2 SNEGSKA (reference sequence). The CDR3 spans 11 residues. In DNA form, the CDR3 reads TGCAGTGCTAGTGATAAAGAGACCCAGTACTTC. It translates to CSASDKETQYF.

V is TRBV12-3 or TRBV12-4 and J is TRBJ1-4, with TRBD1 matching 8 bases. The CDR3 runs to 15 residues. V lost 3 bases to trimming and J lost 5 bases; unmatched junction nucleotides: 5. The CDR3 nucleotides read TGTGCCAGCAGTTTCAGGGGACAGGCAAATGAAAAACTGTTTTTT. As protein: CASSFRGQANEKLFF.

The chain recombines TRBV20-1 with TRBJ1-1, with D perhaps TRBD1 (5 bases). The V and J ends lost 1 base and 4 bases respectively, with 19 bases between them. CDR3 length equals 16 residues. CDR1 and CDR2 (germline): DFQATT, SNEGSKA (reference sequence). The DNA of the CDR3 is TGCAGTGCTAGAGTTGACTGGGACCGGGTTGGCACTGAAGCTTTCTTT. Its protein product is CSARVDWDRVGTEAFF.

In this sample, this clonotype turned up a few times. V gene TRBV4-1 combines with J gene TRBJ2-1; 9 bases map to TRBD2. Trimming at V came to 1 base and at J to 8 bases, leaving 9 bases not matched to a gene. The CDR3 runs 16 residues. Germline CDR1 reads MGHRA; CDR2 reads YSYEKL. The CDR3 reads CASSQVAGVKSDEQFF. The CDR3 bases are TGCGCCAGCAGCCAAGTAGCGGGAGTGAAGTCGGATGAGCAGTTCTTC.

The chain is built from TRBV3-1 and TRBJ2-2; unclear D gene. This CDR3 has 17 amino acids. In germline, CDR1 is LGHDT, CDR2 YNNKEL (reference sequence). The ends were cut back, 2 bases at V and 1 base at J, with 14 bases in the middle. CDR3 DNA: TGTGCCAGCAGCCAACCCACCCAATGGCGGAACACCGGGGAGCTGTTTTTT. Its translation is CASSQPTQWRNTGELFF.

This clonotype was seen only a few times. V usage is TRBV12-3 or TRBV12-4 and J usage is TRBJ2-7, with 8 bases fitting TRBD2. The CDR3 is made up of 14 amino acids. The J segment lost 5 bases and the V segment lost 5 bases, leaving 8 bases of the junction unmatched. The CDR3 here is CASSPREGRDEQYF. CDR3 DNA sequence: TGTGCCAGCAGTCCCCGGGAGGGGAGGGACGAGCAGTACTTC.

This clonotype was counted only a few times. The chain recombines TRBV3-1 with TRBJ1-2; perhaps TRBD1 as D (5 bases). CDR3 size: 13 residues. With 1 base removed from V and 6 bases from J, the gap between germline ends came to 9 bases. Germline V lookup: CDR1 LGHDT, CDR2 YNNKEL (reference sequence). CDR3 bases: TGTGCCAGCAGCCAAGTGGGGGTAGATGGCTACACCTTC. Encoded protein: CASSQVGVDGYTF. Supplemented by reference TRBV3-1 and TRBJ1-2, the full variable domain reads DTAVSQTPKYLVTQMGNDKSIKCEQNLGHDTMYWYKQDSKKFLKIMFSYNNKELIINETVPNRFSPKSPDKAHLNLHINSLELGDSAVYFCASSQVGVDGYTFGSGTRLTVV.

The CDR3 DNA follows: TGTGCCAGCTCGGGACAGGGGTACACTGAAGCTTTCTTT. It translates to CASSGQGYTEAFF. This chain connects TRBV6-1 to TRBJ1-1; 10 positions agree with TRBD1. The germline CDR1 and CDR2 sequences are MNHNS and SASEGT. Trimming cost V 8 bases and J 3 bases; bases outside gene matches: 3. The length of the CDR3 is 13 residues.

This clonotype came up a few times. The J gene is TRBJ2-3, the V gene TRBV10-2; 9 bases are a match to TRBD2. Germline V gene data show CDR1 as WSHSY and CDR2 as SAAADI. Trimming took 2 bases from V and 1 from J; bases not matched to a gene: 7. CDR3 length: 17 residues. CDR3 protein: CASSEVPTSGGTDTQYF. In DNA form, the CDR3 reads TGCGCCAGCAGTGAGGTTCCGACTAGCGGAGGCACAGATACGCAGTATTTT.

V is TRBV5-6 and J is TRBJ1-1; 7 bases align to TRBD1. The germline V gene has CDR1 SGHDT and CDR2 YYEEEE. The J segment lost 4 bases and the V segment lost 0 bases, leaving 3 bases of the junction unmatched. The CDR3 is 14 residues long. DNA of the CDR3: TGTGCCAGCAGCTTGGGGGGACAGTCCACTGAAGCTTTCTTT. Its protein is CASSLGGQSTEAFF.